A single TCR beta chain is shown here with its context. Its matching antigen is unknown. These data are taken from a study of yellow fever vaccine responses in identical twins. MiXCR, run by TCRdb on the RT-PCR reads, gives a single entry per CDR3 protein. The sample carries approximately 17,000 distinct CDR3 sequences, approximately 71% recorded once. This CDR3 comprises 14 residues. Germline CDR1 reads WNHNN; CDR2 reads SYGVQD (reference sequence). With 4 bases removed from V and 7 bases from J, the gap between germline ends came to 16 bases. General study findings and limits: Vaccine T cell responses of twins reportedly seemed partly convergent and partly personalized.

The source is a woman aged 18-35 years who received the yellow fever vaccine. The rearrangement links TRBV10-1 to TRBJ1-1; D gene unclear. This specimen was T cells from blood (PBMCs), unsorted or a sorted subset (not recorded which), taken before or after yellow fever vaccination (not recorded which). The CDR3 DNA is TGCGCCAGCAGTGTCGAACCTGGACTGGGTGAAGCTTTCTTT. This sequence encodes CASSVEPGLGEAFF.